The rows below give T cell receptor beta chains drawn from one sample of a study of blood T cell repertoires in COVID-19. Only in-frame clones appear in the TCRdb table, and some are missing; sequencing was by immunoSEQ multiplex PCR. The table includes about 47,000 clones, 55% to 70% detected once. Sequenced material: peripheral blood. The receptors were sampled from an older woman with acute or convalescent COVID-19. The CDR3 runs from the conserved cysteine through the conserved F or W. D genes are given only for firm matches. A clone size is listed for some rows: how often the clone was seen (once, few, many), or a class if it is expanded.

v_gene	d_gene	len	abundance	j_gene	CDR3nt	CDR3aa
TRBV2	TRBD1	14	.	TRBJ2-1	TGTGCCAGCTCTGGACAGGGGACGAGCAATGAGCAGTTCTTC	CASSGQGTSNEQFF
TRBV15	.	12	few	TRBJ1-1	TGTGCCACCAGCAGACAGGACACTGAAGCTTTCTTT	CATSRQDTEAFF
TRBV5-6	TRBD1	16	.	TRBJ2-2	TGTGCCAGCAGCGCCGCTGTGACAGGGGTTGGCGGGGAGCTGTTTTTT	CASSAAVTGVGGELFF
TRBV2	TRBD1	15	.	TRBJ2-2	TGTGCCAGCAGCGGACAGGGGGTAATCACCGGGGAGCTGTTTTTT	CASSGQGVITGELFF
TRBV5-3	.	18	.	TRBJ2-2	TGTGCCAGAAGCCGATGGCAGGTTAGGTTCAGGAACACCGGGGAGCTGTTTTTT	CARSRWQVRFRNTGELFF
TRBV27	TRBD1	14	few	TRBJ1-6	TGTGCCAGCAGTCCACGACAGGGGAATTCACCCCTCCACTTT	CASSPRQGNSPLHF
TRBV19	TRBD2	18	.	TRBJ2-4	TGTGCCAGTAGTATCCTCACTAGCGGGAGGGTGTCCAAAAACATTCAGTACTTC	CASSILTSGRVSKNIQYF
TRBV6-4	.	13	.	TRBJ2-1	TGTGCCAGCAGTGACTCGTTTTATTTTGAGCAGTTCTTC	CASSDSFYFEQFF
TRBV6-2/TRBV6-3	TRBD2	18	.	TRBJ2-1	TGTGCCAGCAGTGAGGGACTAGCGGTCCCAAGGTTCCACAATGAGCAGTTCTTC	CASSEGLAVPRFHNEQFF
TRBV6-5	TRBD1	15	.	TRBJ2-3	TGTGCCAGCAGTTACAATTTCCAGGGGGCGGGTACGCAGTATTTT	CASSYNFQGAGTQYF
TRBV6-7	.	15	.	TRBJ2-6	TGTGCCAGCAGTTACCGGGGGGCTCGGGCCAACGTCCTGACTTTC	CASSYRGARANVLTF
TRBV5-8	TRBD2	18	.	TRBJ2-2	TGTGCCAGCAGCTTGAAAAGGAATAGCGGGGGGTACACCGGGGAGCTGTTTTTT	CASSLKRNSGGYTGELFF
TRBV18	TRBD1	14	.	TRBJ2-1	TGTGCCAGCTCGCAGGACAGGGATGGCAATGAGCAGTTCTTC	CASSQDRDGNEQFF
TRBV11-3	TRBD1	13	few	TRBJ2-1	TGTGCCAGCAGCTTAGGGCAGACAGGGGAGCAGTTCTTC	CASSLGQTGEQFF
TRBV6-6	TRBD2	14	.	TRBJ2-3	TGTGCCAGCACCCTTAGCGGGAGTTTGGATACGCAGTATTTT	CASTLSGSLDTQYF
TRBV6-2/TRBV6-3	TRBD1	15	few	TRBJ2-3	TGTGCCAGCAGTAGAGGGACAGCTAGCACAGATACGCAGTATTTT	CASSRGTASTDTQYF
TRBV5-1	.	9	.	TRBJ2-5	TGCGCCAGCAGCAGGAGCCAGTACTTC	CASSRSQYF
TRBV12-5	TRBD1	13	once	TRBJ2-1	TGTGCTAGTGGTCGGGACAGGGGCAATGAGCAGTTCTTC	CASGRDRGNEQFF
TRBV6-5	.	12	.	TRBJ1-5	TGTGCCAGCACCGGGGAAGGCCAGCCCCAGCATTTT	CASTGEGQPQHF
TRBV4-1	.	16	.	TRBJ1-5	TGCGCCAGCAGCCTTCAGGGGTCCGTTAGCAATCAGCCCCAGCATTTT	CASSLQGSVSNQPQHF
TRBV19	.	16	once	TRBJ2-3	TGTGCCAGTAGTCCCCGATGGGTAGCGGGCACAGATACGCAGTATTTT	CASSPRWVAGTDTQYF